This TCR beta chain was recovered during a study of T cells in Graves' hyperthyroidism and ophthalmopathy. In its sample, this clonotype was seen a few times. The antigen is not known. Amplified TCR beta CDR3 regions derived from RNA transcripts. Using the HTBI primer set, a first-round RT-PCR was run on the TCR CDR3. Each CDR3 protein is one row after TCRdb ran MiXCR on the multiplex PCR reads. Seen here are about half a million distinct CDR3 sequences, approximately 22% observed once, and the top ten hold about 53%. Ophthalmopathy cases scored 3 or more on the Clinical Activity Score and 4 or more on NOSPECS grade, with duration below 3 months. Diagnoses rested on clinical symptoms, serum thyroxine and TRAb, thyroid ultrasound and orbital computed tomography. General observations from the study: Most clonotypes that expanded in the thyroid above 0.001 also showed up in blood.

In germline, CDR1 is MNHEY, CDR2 SMNVEV (reference sequence). This CDR3 is built from 13 residues. V lost 5 bases to trimming and J lost 5 bases, with 7 bases between them. The V and J genes are TRBV27 and TRBJ1-6; D unclear. The source of this sequence is a woman in her 70s with Graves' ophthalmopathy. Sample: blood. The CDR3 loop reads CASSGINNSPLHF. The DNA for the CDR3 is TGTGCCAGCAGTGGGATCAATAATTCACCCCTCCACTTT.